A selection of T cell receptor beta chains follows, all from one sample in a study of blood T cell repertoires in COVID-19. Only in-frame clones appear in the TCRdb table, and some are missing; sequencing was by immunoSEQ multiplex PCR. The sample has approximately 68,000 clones, 86% seen once. The sample taken for sequencing was peripheral blood. The receptors were sampled from a man in his fifties with active COVID-19. Both conserved end residues are part of each CDR3. The order of the fields is D gene, V gene, J gene, CDR3 protein. A D gene is named only where the DNA matches it firmly.

-	TRBV6-6	TRBJ1-5	CASSDFTDSNQPQHF
-	TRBV28	TRBJ2-3	CASRSSTDTQYF
TRBD2	TRBV12-3/TRBV12-4	TRBJ2-7	CASGERGHEQYF
TRBD1	TRBV3-1/TRBV3-2	TRBJ1-3	CASSQDGRGRGNTIYF
TRBD2	TRBV10-3	TRBJ2-3	CAISERSAGEGDTQYF
-	TRBV9	TRBJ2-2	CASSVARVNTGELFF
-	TRBV6-1	TRBJ1-5	CASSEAFQGNQPQHF
-	TRBV11-3	TRBJ2-1	CASSLPRVNIPEQFF
-	TRBV3-1/TRBV3-2	TRBJ2-7	CASSQDPPGARYEQYF
TRBD1	TRBV5-5	TRBJ2-7	CASSPVGQGVEQYF
TRBD2	TRBV3-1/TRBV3-2	TRBJ2-7	CASSQKKTSGSTAYEQYF
-	TRBV11-2	TRBJ1-6	CASTDYGGDSPLHF
-	TRBV19	TRBJ2-1	CASSRLVPSSYNEQFF
-	TRBV7-9	TRBJ2-1	CASSLWDIEQFF
-	TRBV5-8	TRBJ2-4	CASSHLPRQLAKNIQYF
-	TRBV4-3	TRBJ2-1	CASSQDWVGDEQFF
-	TRBV7-3	TRBJ2-5	CASSLREDKTQYF
-	TRBV19	TRBJ2-6	CASSIGGFSSGANVLTF
-	TRBV5-5	TRBJ2-7	CASSFVGAFYEQYF
-	TRBV7-9	TRBJ1-4	CASSGKDQGVEKLFF
TRBD1	TRBV5-1	TRBJ1-2	CASSWNRGTYGYTF
-	TRBV18	TRBJ2-5	CASSPRQSSPYF
-	TRBV7-3	TRBJ1-2	CASSLSGGSGYTF
TRBD2	TRBV7-9	TRBJ2-5	CASSLVLAGDQQTQYF
TRBD1	TRBV18	TRBJ1-2	CASSLDRSYGGYTF
-	TRBV6-1	TRBJ1-6	CASSEALQGSSGRALHF
TRBD2	TRBV7-9	TRBJ2-1	CASSSLGLAGYNEQFF
TRBD2	TRBV7-2	TRBJ2-6	CASSSQAGKESGANVLTF
-	TRBV7-2	TRBJ1-1	CASSRLKLEPNTEAFF
TRBD2	TRBV9	TRBJ2-1	CASSVGGGGLYNEQFF
TRBD1	TRBV7-6	TRBJ2-5	CASSLGQGSGETQYF
TRBD2	TRBV30	TRBJ2-3	CAWSDGTSGGVDTQYF
-	TRBV4-3	TRBJ2-1	CASSQLVAEGEQFF
TRBD2	TRBV5-4	TRBJ2-3	CASSSRSGLGTDTQYF
-	TRBV6-2/TRBV6-3	TRBJ2-1	CASSYIAENEQFF
-	TRBV28	TRBJ2-1	CASSLGPGRNEQFF
TRBD1	TRBV7-7	TRBJ1-4	CAGWDSNEKLFF
TRBD2	TRBV5-1	TRBJ2-2	CASSPWTSGNTGELFF
-	TRBV28	TRBJ2-7	CASSTGGEQYF
-	TRBV19	TRBJ2-7	CASSFGTSSYEQYF
TRBD2	TRBV2	TRBJ2-5	CASSETSGSRETQYF
TRBD2	TRBV7-2	TRBJ2-3	CASSPRGTSGATGTQYF
-	TRBV7-9	TRBJ1-4	CASSLAYTNNEKLFF
-	TRBV20-1	TRBJ2-5	CSARDRETQYF
-	TRBV6-5	TRBJ1-3	CASSRAGTSGNTIYF
-	TRBV7-2	TRBJ2-5	CASSSSGRQETQYF
-	TRBV7-9	TRBJ1-1	CASSPKRGWDTEAFF
-	TRBV11-3	TRBJ1-1	CASSLLAGRDTEAFF
TRBD1	TRBV9	TRBJ2-1	CASSVQTGTGLYNEQFF
-	TRBV9	TRBJ1-5	CASSVGKGDQPQHF
-	TRBV4-2	TRBJ1-2	CASSQGVTRGYTF
-	TRBV5-5	TRBJ2-4	CASSLVGGEDIQYF
-	TRBV15	TRBJ2-7	CATSRETTNYEQYF
-	TRBV28	TRBJ1-1	CASSAPSGATEAFF